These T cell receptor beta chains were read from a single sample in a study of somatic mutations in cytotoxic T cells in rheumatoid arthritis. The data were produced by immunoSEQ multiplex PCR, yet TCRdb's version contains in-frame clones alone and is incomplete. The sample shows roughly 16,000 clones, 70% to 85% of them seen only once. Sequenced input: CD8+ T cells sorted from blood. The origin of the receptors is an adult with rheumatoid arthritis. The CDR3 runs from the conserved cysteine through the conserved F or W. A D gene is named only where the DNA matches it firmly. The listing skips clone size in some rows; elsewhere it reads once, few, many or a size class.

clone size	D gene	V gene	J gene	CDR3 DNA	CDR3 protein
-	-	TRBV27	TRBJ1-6	TGTGCCAGCAGTGGGTATAATTCACCCCTCCACTTT	CASSGYNSPLHF
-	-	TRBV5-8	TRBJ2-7	TGTGCCAGCAGCTGGGGGTTGTACGAGCAGTACTTC	CASSWGLYEQYF
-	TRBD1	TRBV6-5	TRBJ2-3	TGTGCCAGCAGAATTACGGACAGGGGCACAGATACGCAGTATTTT	CASRITDRGTDTQYF
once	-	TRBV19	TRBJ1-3	TGTGCCAGTAGTATCTCGACAGCCTCTGGAAACACCATATATTTT	CASSISTASGNTIYF
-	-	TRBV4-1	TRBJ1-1	TGCGCCAGCAGCCGGCGACAGTTGAACACTGAAGCTTTCTTT	CASSRRQLNTEAFF
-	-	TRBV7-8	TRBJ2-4	TGTGCCAGCAGCTTAGCGCGGGTTGGGTCGGGCTTCAAAAACATTCAGTACTTC	CASSLARVGSGFKNIQYF
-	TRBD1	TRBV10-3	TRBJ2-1	TGTGCCATCAGCGGGACAGGGGTTGAGCAGTTCTTC	CAISGTGVEQFF
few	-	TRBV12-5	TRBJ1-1	TGTGCTAGTGGTTGGGGTGACACTGAAGCTTTCTTT	CASGWGDTEAFF
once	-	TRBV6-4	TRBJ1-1	TGTGCCAGCAGTGACTCAGGTAACACTGAAGCTTTCTTT	CASSDSGNTEAFF
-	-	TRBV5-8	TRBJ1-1	TGTGCCAGCAGCCCCTTCTGGGCCAGGGGGAACACTGAAGCTTTCTTT	CASSPFWARGNTEAFF
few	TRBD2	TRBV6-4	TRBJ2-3	TGTGCCAGCAGTGAAACGACGGGGGGAACAGATACGCAGTATTTT	CASSETTGGTDTQYF
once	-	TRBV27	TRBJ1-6	TGTGCCAGCAGTTTTGGGGGGGCACAGGGTGATTCACCCCTCCACTTT	CASSFGGAQGDSPLHF
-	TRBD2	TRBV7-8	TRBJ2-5	TGTGCCAGCAGCTCCCCGGGACTAGCGGTGACCCAGTACTTC	CASSSPGLAVTQYF
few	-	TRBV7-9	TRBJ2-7	TGTGCCAGCAGCTTCGGGGACGGGACCTACGAGCAGTACTTC	CASSFGDGTYEQYF
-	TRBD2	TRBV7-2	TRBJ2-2	TGTGCCAGCAGACCGTATAGCGGGGGGGCCTCCGGGGAGCTGTTTTTT	CASRPYSGGASGELFF
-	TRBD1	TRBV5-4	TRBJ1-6	TGTGCCAGCAGCTTGGCAGGGGGCTCAGAATCACCCCTCCACTTT	CASSLAGGSESPLHF
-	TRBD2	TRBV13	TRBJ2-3	TGTGCCAGCAGCTTGGGAACTAGCGGGGGCACAGATACGCAGTATTTT	CASSLGTSGGTDTQYF
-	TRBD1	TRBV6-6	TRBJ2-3	TGTGCCAGCAGCTCCGGGACAGGGGCGACAGATACGCAGTATTTT	CASSSGTGATDTQYF
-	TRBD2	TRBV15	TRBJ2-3	TGTGCCACCAGCAGCGCACTAGCGGGGGGGGCAGATACGCAGTATTTT	CATSSALAGGADTQYF
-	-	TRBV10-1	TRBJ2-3	TGCGCCAGCAGTCTTGTTGGAGCGGGCCCCACAGATACGCAGTATTTT	CASSLVGAGPTDTQYF
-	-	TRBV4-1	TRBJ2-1	TGCGCCAGCAGCCAAGATCCGACACACAATGAGCAGTTCTTC	CASSQDPTHNEQFF
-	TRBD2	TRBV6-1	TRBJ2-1	TGTGCCAGCAGTGAACCTAGCGGGGGGTACAATGAGCAGTTCTTC	CASSEPSGGYNEQFF
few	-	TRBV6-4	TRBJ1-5	TGTGCCAGCAGTGAAGGCAGCAATCAGCCCCAGCATTTT	CASSEGSNQPQHF
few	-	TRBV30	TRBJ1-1	TGTGCCTGGGAGATGGACAGTCCGACTGAAGCTTTCTTT	CAWEMDSPTEAFF
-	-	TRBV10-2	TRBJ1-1	TGCGCCAGCGGGGGGGGCACTGAAGCTTTCTTT	CASGGGTEAFF
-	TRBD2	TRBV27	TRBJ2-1	TGTGCCAGCAGGACTAGCGGGGAGCACAATGAGCAGTTCTTC	CASRTSGEHNEQFF
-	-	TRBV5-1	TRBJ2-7	TGCGCCAGCAGCTTGCGGGGAGAAACCTACGAGCAGTACTTC	CASSLRGETYEQYF
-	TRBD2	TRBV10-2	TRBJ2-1	TGCGCCAGCAGTGAGTCTAGCGGGGGTATTATTGTGCAGTTCTTC	CASSESSGGIIVQFF
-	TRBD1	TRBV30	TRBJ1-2	TGTGCCTGGAGCGAGACCGGGACAGGGGGATTCTATGGCTACACCTTC	CAWSETGTGGFYGYTF
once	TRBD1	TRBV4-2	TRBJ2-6	TGTGCCAGCAGCCAAGTTTTCACCGGGGACAGGGACGGGGCCAACGTCCTGACTTTC	CASSQVFTGDRDGANVLTF
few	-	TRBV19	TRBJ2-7	TGTGCCAGTAGTGGAGAAGCTTCGGTTTACGAGCAGTACTTC	CASSGEASVYEQYF
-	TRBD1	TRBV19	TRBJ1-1	TGTGCCAGTAGTATAGAACGGGACAGGGCGAACACTGAAGCTTTCTTT	CASSIERDRANTEAFF
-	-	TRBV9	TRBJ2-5	TGTGCCAGCAGCGTAGTCGGGGCTTCAGAGACCCAGTACTTC	CASSVVGASETQYF
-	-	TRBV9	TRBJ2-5	TGTGCCAGCAGCGTAGGGTTTGGGGAGCGGGAGACCCAGTACTTC	CASSVGFGERETQYF
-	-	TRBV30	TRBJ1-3	TGTGCCTGGAGTGTACCGGGGCTTAGGGGAAACACCATATATTTT	CAWSVPGLRGNTIYF
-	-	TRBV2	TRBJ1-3	TGTGCCAGCAGCCCAGGGGATGGAAACACCATATATTTT	CASSPGDGNTIYF